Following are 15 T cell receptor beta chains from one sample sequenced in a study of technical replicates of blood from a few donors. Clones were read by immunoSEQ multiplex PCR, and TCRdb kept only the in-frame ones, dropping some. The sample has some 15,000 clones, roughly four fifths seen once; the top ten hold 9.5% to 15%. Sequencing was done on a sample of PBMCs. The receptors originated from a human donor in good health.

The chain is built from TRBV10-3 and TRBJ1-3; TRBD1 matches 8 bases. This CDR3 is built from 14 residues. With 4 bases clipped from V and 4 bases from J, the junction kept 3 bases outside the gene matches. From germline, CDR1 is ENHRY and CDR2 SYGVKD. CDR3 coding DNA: TGTGCCATCAGTGTGACAGGGGACGGAAACACCATATATTTT. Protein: CAISVTGDGNTIYF.

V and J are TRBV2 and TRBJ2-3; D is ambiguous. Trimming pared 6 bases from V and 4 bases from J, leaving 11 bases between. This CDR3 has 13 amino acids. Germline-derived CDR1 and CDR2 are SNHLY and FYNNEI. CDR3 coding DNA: TGTGCCAGCAGGGCAGACTTTGCAGATACGCAGTATTTT. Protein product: CASRADFADTQYF. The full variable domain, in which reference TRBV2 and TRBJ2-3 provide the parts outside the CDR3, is EPEVTQTPSHQVTQMGQEVILRCVPISNHLYFYWYRQILGQKVEFLVSFYNNEISEKSEIFDDQFSVERPDGSNFTLKIRSTKLEDSAMYFCASRADFADTQYFGPGTRLTVL.

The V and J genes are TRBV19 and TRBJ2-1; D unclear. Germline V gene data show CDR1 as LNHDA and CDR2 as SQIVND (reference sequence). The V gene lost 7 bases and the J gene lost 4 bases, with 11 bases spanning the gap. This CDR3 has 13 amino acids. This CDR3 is CASNNFLYNEQFF. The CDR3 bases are TGTGCCAGTAACAATTTCCTTTACAATGAGCAGTTCTTC.

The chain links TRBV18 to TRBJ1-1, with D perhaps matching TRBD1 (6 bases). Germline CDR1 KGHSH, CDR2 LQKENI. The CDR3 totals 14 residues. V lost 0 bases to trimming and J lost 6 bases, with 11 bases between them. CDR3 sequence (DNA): TGTGCCAGCTCACCACCGCAGGGGCTCGCTGAAGCTTTCTTT. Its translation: CASSPPQGLAEAFF.

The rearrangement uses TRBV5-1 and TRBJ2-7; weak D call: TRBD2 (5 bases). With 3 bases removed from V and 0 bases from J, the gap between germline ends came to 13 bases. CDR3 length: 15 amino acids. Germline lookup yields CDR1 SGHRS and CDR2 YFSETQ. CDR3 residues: CASSSRTGSSYEQYF. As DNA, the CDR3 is TGCGCCAGCAGCTCCCGGACTGGTAGCTCCTACGAGCAGTACTTC.

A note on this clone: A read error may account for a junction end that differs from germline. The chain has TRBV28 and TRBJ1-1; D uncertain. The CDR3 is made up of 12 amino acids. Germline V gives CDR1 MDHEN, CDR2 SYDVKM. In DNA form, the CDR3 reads TGTGCCAGCAGTTTATTTCCTCCTCAGGCCAACTTT. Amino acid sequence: CASSLFPPQANF.

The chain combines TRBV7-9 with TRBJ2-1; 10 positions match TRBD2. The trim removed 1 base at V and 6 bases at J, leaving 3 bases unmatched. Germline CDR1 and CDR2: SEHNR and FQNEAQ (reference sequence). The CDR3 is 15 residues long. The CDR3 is CASSLEASGSNEQFF. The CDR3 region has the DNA TGTGCCAGCAGCTTAGAGGCTAGCGGGAGCAATGAGCAGTTCTTC.

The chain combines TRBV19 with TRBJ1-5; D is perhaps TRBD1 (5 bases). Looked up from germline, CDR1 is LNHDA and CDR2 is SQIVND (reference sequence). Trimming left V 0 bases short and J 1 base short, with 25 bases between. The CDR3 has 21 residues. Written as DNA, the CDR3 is TGTGCCAGTAGTATAGACCCGAGGGGCCAGAATCATGCGGGGAGCAATCAGCCCCAGCATTTT. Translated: CASSIDPRGQNHAGSNQPQHF.

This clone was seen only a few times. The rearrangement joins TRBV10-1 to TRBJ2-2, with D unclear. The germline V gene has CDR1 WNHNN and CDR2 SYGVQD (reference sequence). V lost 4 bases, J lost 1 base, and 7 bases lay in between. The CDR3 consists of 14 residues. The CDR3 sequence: CASSVGQNTGELFF. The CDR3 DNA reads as TGCGCCAGCAGTGTCGGTCAGAACACCGGGGAGCTGTTTTTT.

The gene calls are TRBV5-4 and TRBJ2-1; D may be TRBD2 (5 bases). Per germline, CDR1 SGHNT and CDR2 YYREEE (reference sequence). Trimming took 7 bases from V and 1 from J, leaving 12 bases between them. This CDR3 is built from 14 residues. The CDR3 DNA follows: TGTGCCAGCCAATCCGGGGTATCCTACAATGAGCAGTTCTTC. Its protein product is CASQSGVSYNEQFF.

The CDR3 DNA sequence: TGCGCCAGCGAGGGGACGGGAGGGGCCTACAATGAGCAGTTCTTC. Its translation is CASEGTGGAYNEQFF. This chain joins TRBV10-2 and TRBJ2-1; TRBD2 matches at 8 bases. The CDR3 runs 15 residues. The germline V gene encodes CDR1 WSHSY and CDR2 SAAADI. V shed 8 bases, J shed 2 bases, and the junction held 8 bases outside the gene matches.

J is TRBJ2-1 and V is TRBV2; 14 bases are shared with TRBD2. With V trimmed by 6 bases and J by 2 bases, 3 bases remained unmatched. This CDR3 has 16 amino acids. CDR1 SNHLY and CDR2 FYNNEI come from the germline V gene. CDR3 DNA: TGTGCCAGCAGCGCGACTAGCGGGAGGGCCTACAATGAGCAGTTCTTC. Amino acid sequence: CASSATSGRAYNEQFF.

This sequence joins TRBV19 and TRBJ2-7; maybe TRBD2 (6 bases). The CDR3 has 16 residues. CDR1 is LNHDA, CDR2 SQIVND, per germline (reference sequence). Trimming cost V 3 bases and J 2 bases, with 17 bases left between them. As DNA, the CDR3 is TGTGCCAGTAGTATCGTCTGGGCGGGAACCCCCTACGAGCAGTACTTC. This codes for CASSIVWAGTPYEQYF.

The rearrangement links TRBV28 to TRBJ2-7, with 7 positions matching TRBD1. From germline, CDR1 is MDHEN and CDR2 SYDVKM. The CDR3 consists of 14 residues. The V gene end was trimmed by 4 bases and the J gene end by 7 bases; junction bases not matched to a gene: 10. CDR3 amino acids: CASSSAGDRREQYF. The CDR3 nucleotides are TGTGCCAGCAGTTCTGCCGGGGACAGACGGGAGCAGTACTTC.

This chain's CDR3 is CASSGTSGSYEQYF. CDR3 nucleotide sequence: TGTGCCAGCAGCGGGACTAGCGGGTCCTACGAGCAGTACTTC. The chain links TRBV6-1 to TRBJ2-7, with 12 bases aligning to TRBD2. This CDR3 is built from 14 residues. Per the germline V gene, CDR1 is MNHNS and CDR2 is SASEGT. Trimming took 6 bases from V and 1 from J; bases not matched to a gene: 1.